Included here is one T cell receptor (beta chain) sequence, with context. Sequenced by immunoSEQ multiplex PCR; TCRdb stores in-frame clones only, minus some. The sample has 8,500 to 9,500 clones, roughly 98% seen once. The sample is drawn from a study of T cells after posttransplantation cyclophosphamide. Germline values: CDR1 SGHNT, CDR2 YENEEA. This CDR3 is 14 amino acids long. Trimming cost V 2 bases and J 3 bases, with 9 bases left between them. The rearrangement uses TRBV11-3 and TRBJ2-3; maybe TRBD1 (6 bases). The sequencing input was naive CD8+ T cells sorted from PBMCs. This sequence originates from a man aged 45-60 years in good health, CMV-negative, and a related stem cell transplant donor. CDR3 coding DNA: TGTGCCAGCAGCTTACTTACAGGGACAGATACGCAGTATTTT. Its protein product is CASSLLTGTDTQYF. The full variable domain, completed using reference TRBV11-3 and TRBJ2-3, is EAGVVQSPRYKIIEKKQPVAFWCNPISGHNTLYWYLQNLGQGPELLIRYENEEAVDDSQLPKDRFSAERLKGVDSTLKIQPAELGDSAVYLCASSLLTGTDTQYFGPGTRLTVL.